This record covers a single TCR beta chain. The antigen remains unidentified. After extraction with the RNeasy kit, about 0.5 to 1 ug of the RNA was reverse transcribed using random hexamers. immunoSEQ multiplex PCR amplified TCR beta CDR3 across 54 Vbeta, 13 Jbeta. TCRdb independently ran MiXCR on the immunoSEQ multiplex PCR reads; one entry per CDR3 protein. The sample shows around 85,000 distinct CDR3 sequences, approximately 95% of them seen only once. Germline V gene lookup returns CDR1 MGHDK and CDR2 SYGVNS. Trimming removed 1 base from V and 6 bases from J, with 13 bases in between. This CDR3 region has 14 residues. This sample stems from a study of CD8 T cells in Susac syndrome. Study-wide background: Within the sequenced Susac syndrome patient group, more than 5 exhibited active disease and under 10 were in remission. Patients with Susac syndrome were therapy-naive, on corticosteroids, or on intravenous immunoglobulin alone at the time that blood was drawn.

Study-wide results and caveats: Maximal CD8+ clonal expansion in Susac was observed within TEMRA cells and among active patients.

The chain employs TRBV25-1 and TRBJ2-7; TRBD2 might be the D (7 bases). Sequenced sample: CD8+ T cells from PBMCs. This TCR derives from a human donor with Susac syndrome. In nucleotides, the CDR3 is TGTGCCAGCAGTGAATCCGGGGGGCTGAGCGAGCAGTACTTC. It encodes CASSESGGLSEQYF.